This T cell receptor beta chain was identified in a study of radiotherapy plus CTLA-4 blockade in lung cancer (dated by TCRdb to the late 2010s). Looking at the study overall: Among enrolled patients, 18% had an objective response and roughly 31% reached disease control. Here is what the overall study found, with its caveats: The strongest predictors of response, as reported, were early dynamic changes in blood T cell clones along with a rise in serum interferon-beta after radiation. After treatment with radiotherapy and ipilimumab, TCR clones that originated in tumors expanded in peripheral blood.

Library creation used the immunoSEQ multiplex PCR assay. The clones in this table, taken by TCRdb from immuneACCESS, are in-frame only. Not every clone is retained; where verified, under half of the shortfall comes from an unresolved V gene, and the cause of the rest is unknown. In all, the sample holds about 98,000 clones, and 75% to 90% of those were seen once. Around 3.6% of the sample is taken by the ten largest. Focal radiation therapy combined with CTLA-4 blockade (ipilimumab) was tested in patients with chemo-refractory metastatic non-small-cell lung cancer. Regarding this clone: This receptor's antigen is unknown. Base qualities are not provided; no much larger clone lies one nucleotide away.

CDR1 and CDR2 are drawn from the germline V gene: MDHEN, SYDVKM. The CDR3 runs 13 residues from the cysteine to the phenylalanine. Kept here is only the CDR3 DNA, which spans 39 bases and is read in frame from base 1. Ends trimmed: V by 6 bases, J by 5 bases; bases unmatched to a gene: 3. This chain is built from TRBV28 and TRBJ2-2, with TRBD1 matching 7 junction bases. The sample was peripheral blood, taken from a patient treated with radiotherapy plus ipilimumab. This TCR came from a human donor with non-small cell lung cancer who had a partial response to radiotherapy plus ipilimumab. The DNA reads as follows: TGTGCCAGCAGACCACAGGGGACCGGGGAGCTGTTTTTT. Its protein product is CASRPQGTGELFF.